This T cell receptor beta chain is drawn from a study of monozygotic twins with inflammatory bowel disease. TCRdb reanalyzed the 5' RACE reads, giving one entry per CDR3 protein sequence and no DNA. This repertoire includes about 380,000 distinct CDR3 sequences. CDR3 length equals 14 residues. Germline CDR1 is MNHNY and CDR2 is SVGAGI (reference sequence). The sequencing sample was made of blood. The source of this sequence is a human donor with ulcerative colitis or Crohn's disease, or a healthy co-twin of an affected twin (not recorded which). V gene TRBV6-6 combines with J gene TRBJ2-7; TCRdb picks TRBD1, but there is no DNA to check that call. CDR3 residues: CASSYSAGGYEQYF.